These 15 T cell receptor beta chains came from one sample sequenced in a study of blood T cell repertoires in COVID-19. Some clones are missing from TCRdb's copy, which holds only in-frame ones; the method was immunoSEQ multiplex PCR. This table has 160,000 or so clones, about 91% appearing once. Sequenced: peripheral blood. The receptors were sampled from a woman between 45 and 65 years old with acute or convalescent COVID-19.

This clone appeared once. This rearrangement joins TRBV27 to TRBJ2-1, with 7 bases lining up with TRBD2. J lost 4 bases, V lost 10 bases, and 13 bases had no gene match. Looked up from germline, CDR1 is MNHEY and CDR2 is SMNVEV (reference sequence). CDR3 length: 15 residues. This CDR3 is CATASIGGVYNEQFF. The CDR3 region has the DNA TGTGCCACCGCCTCGATTGGGGGGGTTTACAATGAGCAGTTCTTC.

The chain joins TRBV6-5 to TRBJ1-4; a weak D match, TRBD1 (5 bases). The CDR3 totals 13 residues. Trimming cost V 5 bases and J 11 bases, with 15 bases left between them. Germline V gene lookup returns CDR1 MNHEY and CDR2 SVGAGI. CDR3 in amino acids: CASSRTPSGKLFF. The CDR3 DNA reads as TGTGCCAGCAGTCGGACGCCCTCAGGGAAACTGTTTTTT.

The rearrangement links TRBV2 to TRBJ2-1, with TRBD1 identical over 9 bases. Germline V gene data show CDR1 as SNHLY and CDR2 as FYNNEI. Trimming removed 5 bases from V and 2 bases from J; junction bases left unmatched: 16. This CDR3 is built from 19 residues. Written as DNA, the CDR3 is TGTGCCAGCAGTTACAGGGGGCAAAGAGGGCTAGCGGCCTACAATGAGCAGTTCTTC. Translation gives CASSYRGQRGLAAYNEQFF. Filled out from reference TRBV2 and TRBJ2-1, the complete variable domain reads EPEVTQTPSHQVTQMGQEVILRCVPISNHLYFYWYRQILGQKVEFLVSFYNNEISEKSEIFDDQFSVERPDGSNFTLKIRSTKLEDSAMYFCASSYRGQRGLAAYNEQFFGPGTRLTVL.

The V call is TRBV5-1, the J call TRBJ2-3, with TRBD2 as a possible D gene (6 bases). CDR3 length: 14 amino acids. V was trimmed by 4 bases and J by 7 bases, leaving 16 bases between them. The V gene's germline CDR1 is SGHRS and CDR2 YFSETQ. In DNA, the CDR3 is TGCGCCAGCAGCAAACAAGCGGAGGGGTATACGCAGTATTTT. This translates into CASSKQAEGYTQYF. The whole variable domain, filled in from reference TRBV5-1 and TRBJ2-3, reads KAGVTQTPRYLIKTRGQQVTLSCSPISGHRSVSWYQQTPGQGLQFLFEYFSETQRNKGNFPGRFSGRQFSNSRSEMNVSTLELGDSALYLCASSKQAEGYTQYFGPGTRLTVL.

The chain carries TRBV7-8 and TRBJ1-6; the D gene is possibly TRBD1 (5 bases). This CDR3 has 15 residues. Germline V gene lookup returns CDR1 SGHVS and CDR2 FQNEAQ. Trimming pared 1 base from V and 9 bases from J, leaving 13 bases between. The CDR3 nucleotides are TGTGCCAGCAGCTTAGTTAGGGGTCCTATTTCACCCCTCCACTTT. Its translation: CASSLVRGPISPLHF.

The chain is built from TRBV7-2 and TRBJ2-1; D is possibly TRBD1 (7 bases). Germline V gene sequence: CDR1 SGHTA, CDR2 FQGNSA. The CDR3 is 15 residues long. V was clipped by 0 bases and J by 4 bases, with 10 bases between them. In nucleotides, the CDR3 is TGTGCCAGCAGCTTAGCGGGGGGACAGTACAATGAGCAGTTCTTC. Protein sequence: CASSLAGGQYNEQFF.

The chain uses TRBV19 and TRBJ1-5, with 9 bases identical to TRBD1. Germline V gene data show CDR1 as LNHDA and CDR2 as SQIVND (reference sequence). With 5 bases clipped from V and 2 bases from J, the junction kept 7 bases outside the gene matches. CDR3 length: 16 amino acids. DNA of the CDR3: TGTGCCAGTAGTCCCCGGACAGGGGAGGGCAATCAGCCCCAGCATTTT. Its protein is CASSPRTGEGNQPQHF.

The rearrangement joins TRBV18 to TRBJ1-1, with D uncertain. Per germline, CDR1 KGHSH and CDR2 LQKENI. CDR3 length equals 13 residues. V gave up 0 bases and J gave up 5 bases, with 7 bases separating them. For the CDR3, the DNA is TGTGCCAGCTCACCACCGGGGAGGACTGAAGCTTTCTTT. This encodes CASSPPGRTEAFF.

The DNA for the CDR3 is TGTGCCAGCAGCTGGTTCGGTGACGAGCAGTACTTC. Its protein is CASSWFGDEQYF. The rearrangement uses TRBV12-3 or TRBV12-4 and TRBJ2-7; D is undetermined. The CDR3 totals 12 residues. Trimming stripped 6 bases from V and 5 bases from J, with 11 bases between.

This clone has more than one count but fewer than ten. This chain uses TRBV7-8 with TRBJ2-7; 8 nucleotides match TRBD2. V shed 3 bases and J 0 bases; nucleotides not matched to a gene: 4. CDR1 and CDR2 from the germline V gene are SGHVS and FQNEAQ. This CDR3 has 15 amino acids. The DNA of the CDR3 is TGTGCCAGCAGCTTCTTAGCGGGGATCTCCTACGAGCAGTACTTC. Translation: CASSFLAGISYEQYF.

The chain is built from TRBV6-2 or TRBV6-3 and TRBJ1-1, with 7 bases lining up with TRBD1. The CDR3 consists of 19 residues. Germline CDR1 reads MNHEY; CDR2 reads SVGEGT. Unmatched junction bases numbered 17, after V lost 2 bases and J lost 2 bases. CDR3: CASSYDSRDSVWTNTEAFF. The CDR3, as DNA: TGTGCCAGCAGTTACGACTCCCGGGACAGTGTTTGGACAAACACTGAAGCTTTCTTT.

This chain connects TRBV7-2 to TRBJ1-5; TRBD1 matches at 8 bases. Germline V gives CDR1 SGHTA, CDR2 FQGNSA. V was clipped by 1 base and J by 4 bases; unmatched bases: 3. This CDR3 is 15 amino acids long. The CDR3 nucleotides read TGTGCCAGCAGCTTAGATGGACAGGGAAATCAGCCCCAGCATTTT. This codes for CASSLDGQGNQPQHF.

CDR3 sequence reads: CSVRYSEGSPLHF. The CDR3 DNA reads as TGCAGCGTTCGGTACAGCGAGGGTTCACCCCTCCACTTT. V and J are TRBV29-1 and TRBJ1-6; D gene ambiguous. V was cut by 5 bases and J by 9 bases, with 14 bases left in between. The CDR3 covers 13 residues. Germline V gives CDR1 SQVTM, CDR2 ANQGSEA.

The gene calls are TRBV19 and TRBJ1-2, with TRBD1 matching 10 bases. V dropped 0 bases and J dropped 8; count of bases not matched to a gene: 12. The CDR3 totals 17 residues. From germline, CDR1 is LNHDA and CDR2 SQIVND (reference sequence). The CDR3 sequence is CASSIDHLDRGRDGYTF. The CDR3, as DNA: TGTGCCAGTAGTATAGATCACCTCGACAGGGGGCGCGACGGCTACACCTTC.

The chain recombines TRBV11-3 with TRBJ2-7; D perhaps matches TRBD2 (6 bases). CDR3 size: 16 residues. V shed 0 bases and J shed 3 bases, with 15 bases lying between them. Germline V gives CDR1 SGHNT, CDR2 YENEEA. CDR3: CASSLEGTGTHYEQYF. CDR3 nucleotides: TGTGCCAGCAGCTTAGAGGGGACTGGAACTCACTACGAGCAGTACTTC.